Below, 12 T cell receptor beta chains from the same sample are listed, as sequenced in a study of Ad26.COV2.S vaccination and SARS-CoV-2 variants. The treatment was: about 20 received Ad26.COV2.S at low or high dose, single or two shots; about 5 received placebo; per-sample allocation not given. Material that was analyzed had been drawn on day 63 after the first vaccine or placebo injection. Here immunoSEQ multiplex PCR was the method, and the copy in TCRdb shows in-frame clones only, minus some. Of some 250,000 clones in the sample, over 75% were seen once. The specimen comprised peripheral blood, sampled in a trial of Ad26.COV2.S vaccine versus placebo. The source of these receptors is a person between 18 and 60 years old who received the Ad26.COV2.S COVID-19 vaccine or a placebo.

The chain couples TRBV5-4 to TRBJ1-2; D call uncertain. Germline V gene sequence: CDR1 SGHNT, CDR2 YYREEE (reference sequence). The CDR3 runs to 17 residues. V lost 4 bases to trimming and J lost 3 bases, with 22 bases between them. Written as DNA, the CDR3 is TGTGCCAGCAGCGCGGGAGGGTTCAGCCTACTTTACTATGGCTACACCTTC. Protein product: CASSAGGFSLLYYGYTF.

CDR3 sequence: CASSYSSGRLYEQYF. Written as DNA, the CDR3 is TGTGCCAGCAGTTACTCGAGCGGTCGGCTCTACGAGCAGTACTTC. V and J are TRBV6-2 or TRBV6-3 and TRBJ2-7; TRBD2 is a possible D gene (5 bases). There are 15 residues in the CDR3. Germline loops: CDR1 MNHEY, CDR2 SVGEGT. V was clipped by 0 bases and J by 3 bases, with 12 bases between them.

V gene TRBV28 combines with J gene TRBJ2-1; no firm D call. V was trimmed by 7 bases and J by 3 bases, leaving 10 bases between them. CDR1 and CDR2 from the germline V gene are MDHEN and SYDVKM. The CDR3 spans 13 residues. DNA for the CDR3: TGTGCCAGCAACGACGGTTTCTACAATGAGCAGTTCTTC. It translates to CASNDGFYNEQFF.

In this sample, this clone turned up once. This chain joins TRBV27 and TRBJ1-2; D possibly corresponds to TRBD1 (6 bases). The CDR3 spans 13 residues. Germline lookup yields CDR1 MNHEY and CDR2 SMNVEV (reference sequence). Deletions cut 5 bases from V and 5 bases from J, with 12 bases between. The CDR3 sequence: CASSIQGGYGYTF. Written as DNA, the CDR3 is TGTGCCAGCAGTATACAGGGTGGGTATGGCTACACCTTC.

This chain links TRBV5-4 with TRBJ1-4; 8 bases fit TRBD1. With V trimmed by 0 bases and J by 8 bases, 12 bases remained unmatched. This CDR3 region has 17 residues. Per germline, CDR1 SGHNT and CDR2 YYREEE (reference sequence). The CDR3 nucleotides are TGTGCCAGCAGCTTGGGGGGGGCAGGGGGCTTAGGAGAAAAACTGTTTTTT. Translated: CASSLGGAGGLGEKLFF.

The rearrangement uses TRBV2 and TRBJ2-3; no firm D call. The CDR3 runs to 14 residues. V dropped 3 bases and J dropped 5 bases, with 12 bases sitting between them. Germline V gene data show CDR1 as SNHLY and CDR2 as FYNNEI. In nucleotides, the CDR3 is TGTGCCAGCAGTGAGCACGGACCAAAAGATACGCAGTATTTT. Its protein product is CASSEHGPKDTQYF.

The V gene is TRBV7-8, the J gene TRBJ2-7; 11 bases match TRBD2. In germline, CDR1 is SGHVS, CDR2 FQNEAQ. V lost 5 bases and J lost 7; bases outside the gene matches: 10. The CDR3 loop spans 15 amino acids. In nucleotides, the CDR3 is TGTGCCAGCAGCCCCGAACTAGCGGGGGCGAGGGAGCAGTACTTC. Translation: CASSPELAGAREQYF.

In this sample, this clone turned up a few times. The chain has TRBV29-1 and TRBJ2-7, with unresolved D. The CDR3 loop spans 14 amino acids. Germline-derived CDR1 and CDR2 are SQVTM and ANQGSEA. V lost 6 bases and J lost 0, with 15 bases in between. The CDR3 DNA is TGCAGCGTCACTGGACCGCCCCCCTCCTACGAGCAGTACTTC. As protein: CSVTGPPPSYEQYF.

This rearrangement joins TRBV5-1 to TRBJ2-1; 8 bases fit TRBD2. The V gene's germline CDR1 is SGHRS and CDR2 YFSETQ. J lost 0 bases, V lost 1 base, and 6 bases had no gene match. The CDR3 is made up of 17 amino acids. Here the CDR3 DNA reads TGCGCCAGCAGCTTGTCCAGCGGGGGTGCCTCCTACAATGAGCAGTTCTTC. Protein: CASSLSSGGASYNEQFF.

This clone showed up just a few times. The rearrangement links TRBV25-1 to TRBJ1-1, with 7 bases aligning to TRBD1. Germline-derived CDR1 and CDR2 are MGHDK and SYGVNS. This CDR3 is 14 amino acids long. Trimming cost V 1 base and J 10 bases; bases outside gene matches: 9. The DNA for the CDR3 is TGTGCCAGCAGTGAATCAGCCACCGGGACAGTAGCTTTCTTT. Protein product: CASSESATGTVAFF.

This chain connects TRBV5-1 to TRBJ2-7, with D uncertain. There are 13 residues in the CDR3. Between the trimmed V and J ends, which lost 3 bases and 2 bases, there was a span of 9 bases. Germline CDR1 reads SGHRS; CDR2 reads YFSETQ. The CDR3 protein is CASSWAGAYEQYF. CDR3 coding DNA: TGCGCCAGCAGCTGGGCAGGCGCCTACGAGCAGTACTTC.

This CDR3 is CAWNSHADRANYGYTF. The CDR3 bases are TGTGCCTGGAACTCCCACGCGGACAGGGCTAACTATGGCTACACCTTC. This chain joins TRBV30 and TRBJ1-2; 8 bases line up with TRBD1. The CDR3 has 16 residues. Germline CDR1 reads GTSNPN; CDR2 reads SVGIG (reference sequence). V was pared by 4 bases and J by 0 bases, with 10 bases of the junction left unmatched. The full variable domain, completed using reference TRBV30 and TRBJ1-2, is SQTIHQWPATLVQPVGSPLSLECTVEGTSNPNLYWYRQAAGRGLQLLFYSVGIGQISSEVPQNLSASRPQDRQFILSSKKLLLSDSGFYLCAWNSHADRANYGYTFGSGTRLTVV.